The clone carrying this TCR beta chain has just a few counts. The data derive from a study of blood T cells in healthy people across ages. Germline V gene data show CDR1 as SGHRS and CDR2 as YFSETQ. The CDR3 covers 13 residues. V was shortened by 2 bases and J by 3 bases, with 6 bases between the two germline ends. A second PCR, run for roughly 7 to 12 cycles, used a sample-barcoded 5' primer plus a J-beta primer mix. TCRdb re-called the 5' RACE reads through MiXCR, storing one row per CDR3 protein. The repertoire includes 500,000 to 650,000 distinct CDR3 sequences, about 26% of them detected once, and about 3.9% sits in the top ten. These data also formed part of another study, on T cells of mothers and their children.

This TCR was recovered from a boy between 2 and 10 years old in good health. The chain joins TRBV5-1 to TRBJ1-3; perhaps TRBD1 as D (5 bases). Sequenced: blood. The CDR3 region is CASSLQVGNTIYF. The CDR3 DNA reads as TGCGCCAGCAGCTTACAGGTTGGAAACACCATATATTTT.